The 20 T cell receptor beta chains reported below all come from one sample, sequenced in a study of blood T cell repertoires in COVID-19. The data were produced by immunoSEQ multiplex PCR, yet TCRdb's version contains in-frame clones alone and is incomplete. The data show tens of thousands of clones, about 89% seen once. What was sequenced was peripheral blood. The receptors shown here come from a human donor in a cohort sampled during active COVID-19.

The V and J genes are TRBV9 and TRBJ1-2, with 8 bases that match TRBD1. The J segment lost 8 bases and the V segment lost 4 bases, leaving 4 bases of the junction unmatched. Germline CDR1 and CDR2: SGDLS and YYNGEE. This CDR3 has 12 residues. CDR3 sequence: CASSRTGTGYTF. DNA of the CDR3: TGTGCCAGCAGCCGGACAGGGACCGGCTACACCTTC.

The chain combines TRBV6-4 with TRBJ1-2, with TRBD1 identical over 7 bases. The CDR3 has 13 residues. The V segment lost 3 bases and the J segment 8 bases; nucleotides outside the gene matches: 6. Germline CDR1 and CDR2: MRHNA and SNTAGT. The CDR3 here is CASSESRGGGYTF. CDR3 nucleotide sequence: TGTGCCAGCAGTGAATCCCGAGGGGGCGGCTACACCTTC.

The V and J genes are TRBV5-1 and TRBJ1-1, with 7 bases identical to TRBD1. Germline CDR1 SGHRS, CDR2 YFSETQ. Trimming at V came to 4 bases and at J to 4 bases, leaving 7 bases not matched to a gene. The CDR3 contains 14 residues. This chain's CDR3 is CASSTGQVSTEAFF. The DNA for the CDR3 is TGCGCCAGCAGCACCGGACAGGTGTCCACTGAAGCTTTCTTT.

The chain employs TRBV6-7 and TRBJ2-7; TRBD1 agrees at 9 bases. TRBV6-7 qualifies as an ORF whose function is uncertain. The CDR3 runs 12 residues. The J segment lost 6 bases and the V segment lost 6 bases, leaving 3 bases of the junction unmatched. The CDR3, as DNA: TGTGCCAGCAGCCCGGACAGGGGCGAGCAGTACTTC. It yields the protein CASSPDRGEQYF.

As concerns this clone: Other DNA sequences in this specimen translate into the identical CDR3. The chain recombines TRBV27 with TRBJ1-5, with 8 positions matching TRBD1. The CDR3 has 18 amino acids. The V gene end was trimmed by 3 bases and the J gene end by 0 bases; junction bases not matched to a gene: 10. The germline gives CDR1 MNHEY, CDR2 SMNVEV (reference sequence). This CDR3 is CASSFLTGGSYSNQPQHF. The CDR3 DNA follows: TGTGCCAGCAGTTTTCTTACAGGGGGATCTTATAGCAATCAGCCCCAGCATTTT.

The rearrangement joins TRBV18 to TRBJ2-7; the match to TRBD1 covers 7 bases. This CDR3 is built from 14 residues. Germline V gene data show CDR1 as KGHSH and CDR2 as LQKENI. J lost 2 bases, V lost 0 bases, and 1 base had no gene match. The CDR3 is CASSPPGQPYEQYF. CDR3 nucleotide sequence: TGTGCCAGCTCACCACCGGGACAGCCCTACGAGCAGTACTTC.

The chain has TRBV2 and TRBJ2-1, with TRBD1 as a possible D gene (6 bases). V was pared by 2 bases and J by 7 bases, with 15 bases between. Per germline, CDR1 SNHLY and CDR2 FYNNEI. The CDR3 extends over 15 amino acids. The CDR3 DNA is TGTGCCAGCAGTGAAAGCAGGGGAAGTCGGAATGAGCAGTTCTTC. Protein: CASSESRGSRNEQFF.

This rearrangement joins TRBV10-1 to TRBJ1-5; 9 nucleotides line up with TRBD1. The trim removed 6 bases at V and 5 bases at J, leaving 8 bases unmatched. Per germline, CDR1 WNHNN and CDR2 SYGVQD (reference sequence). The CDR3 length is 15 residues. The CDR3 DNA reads TGCGCCAGCAGGGGGACAGGGACTCATTATCAGCCCCAGCATTTT. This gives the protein CASRGTGTHYQPQHF.

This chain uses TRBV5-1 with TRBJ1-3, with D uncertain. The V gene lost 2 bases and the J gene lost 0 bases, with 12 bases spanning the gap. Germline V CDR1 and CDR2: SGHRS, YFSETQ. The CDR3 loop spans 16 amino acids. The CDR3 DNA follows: TGCGCCAGCAGCTTATCTACTCCGGTCTCTGGAAACACCATATATTTT. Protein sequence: CASSLSTPVSGNTIYF.

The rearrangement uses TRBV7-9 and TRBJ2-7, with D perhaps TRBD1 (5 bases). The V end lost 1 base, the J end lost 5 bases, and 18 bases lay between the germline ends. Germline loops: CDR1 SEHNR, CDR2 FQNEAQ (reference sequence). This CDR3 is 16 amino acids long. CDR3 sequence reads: CASSLGGRHGGDEQYF. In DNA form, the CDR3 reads TGTGCCAGCAGCTTAGGGGGCCGTCACGGTGGGGACGAGCAGTACTTC.

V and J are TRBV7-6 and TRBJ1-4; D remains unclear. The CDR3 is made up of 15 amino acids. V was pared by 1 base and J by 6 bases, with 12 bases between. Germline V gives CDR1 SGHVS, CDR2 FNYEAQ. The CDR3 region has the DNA TGTGCCAGCAGCTTAGGAATCCACAATGATGAAAAACTGTTTTTT. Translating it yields CASSLGIHNDEKLFF.

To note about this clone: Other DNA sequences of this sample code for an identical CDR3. The CDR3 coding sequence is TGCGCCAGCAGCTTGGGGACAGGAGGGGAGCAGTACTTC. Residues: CASSLGTGGEQYF. The V call is TRBV5-1, the J call TRBJ2-7; possibly TRBD1 for D (7 bases). The germline V gene has CDR1 SGHRS and CDR2 YFSETQ. V lost 0 bases and J lost 7, with 11 bases in between. This CDR3 is 13 amino acids long.

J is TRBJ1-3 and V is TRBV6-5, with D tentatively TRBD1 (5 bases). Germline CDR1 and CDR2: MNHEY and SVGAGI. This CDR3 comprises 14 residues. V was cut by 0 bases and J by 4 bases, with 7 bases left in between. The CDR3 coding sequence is TGTGCCAGCAGTTACTCAGGGGCAGGAAACACCATATATTTT. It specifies CASSYSGAGNTIYF.

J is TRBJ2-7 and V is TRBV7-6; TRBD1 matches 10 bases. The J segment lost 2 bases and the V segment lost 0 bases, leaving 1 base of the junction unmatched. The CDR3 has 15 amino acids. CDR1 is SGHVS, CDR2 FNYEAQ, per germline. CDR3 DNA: TGTGCCAGCAGCTTAGCCGGGACAGGGGCCTACGAGCAGTACTTC. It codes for CASSLAGTGAYEQYF.

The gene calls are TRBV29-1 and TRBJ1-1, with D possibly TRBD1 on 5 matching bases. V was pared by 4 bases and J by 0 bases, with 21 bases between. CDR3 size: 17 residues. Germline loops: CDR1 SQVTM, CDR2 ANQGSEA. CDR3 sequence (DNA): TGCAGCGTTGCGCCCGGCAGGGTCAATGAATTGAACACTGAAGCTTTCTTT. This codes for CSVAPGRVNELNTEAFF.

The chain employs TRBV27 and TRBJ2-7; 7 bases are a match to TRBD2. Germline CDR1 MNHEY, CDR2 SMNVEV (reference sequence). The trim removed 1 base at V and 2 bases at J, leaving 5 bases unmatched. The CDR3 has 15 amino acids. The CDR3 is CASSLFAGGTYEQYF. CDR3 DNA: TGTGCCAGCAGTTTATTTGCCGGGGGGACCTACGAGCAGTACTTC.

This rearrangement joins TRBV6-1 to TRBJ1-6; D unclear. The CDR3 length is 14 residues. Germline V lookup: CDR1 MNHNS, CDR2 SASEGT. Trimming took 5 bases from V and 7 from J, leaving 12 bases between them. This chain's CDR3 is CASSFGQSNSPLHF. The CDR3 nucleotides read TGTGCCAGCAGTTTTGGGCAGAGCAATTCACCCCTCCACTTT.

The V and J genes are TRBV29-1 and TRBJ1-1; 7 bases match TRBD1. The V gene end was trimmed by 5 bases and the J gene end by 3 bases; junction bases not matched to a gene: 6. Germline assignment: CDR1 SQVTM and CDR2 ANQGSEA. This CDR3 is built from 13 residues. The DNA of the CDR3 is TGCAGCGTTACTAGGCAGGGGGACACTGAAGCTTTCTTT. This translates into CSVTRQGDTEAFF.

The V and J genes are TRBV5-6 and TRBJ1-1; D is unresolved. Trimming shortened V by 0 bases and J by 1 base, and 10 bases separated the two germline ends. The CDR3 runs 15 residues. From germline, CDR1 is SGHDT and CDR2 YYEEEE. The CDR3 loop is CASSLAWRSNTEAFF. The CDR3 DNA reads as TGTGCCAGCAGCTTGGCCTGGAGGTCGAACACTGAAGCTTTCTTT.

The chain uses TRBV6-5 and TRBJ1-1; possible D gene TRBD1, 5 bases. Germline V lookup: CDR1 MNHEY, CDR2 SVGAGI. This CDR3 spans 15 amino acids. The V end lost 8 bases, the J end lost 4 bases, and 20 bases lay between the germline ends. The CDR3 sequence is CASLGGPREGTEAFF. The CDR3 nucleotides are TGTGCCAGCCTGGGTGGTCCCAGGGAGGGCACTGAAGCTTTCTTT.